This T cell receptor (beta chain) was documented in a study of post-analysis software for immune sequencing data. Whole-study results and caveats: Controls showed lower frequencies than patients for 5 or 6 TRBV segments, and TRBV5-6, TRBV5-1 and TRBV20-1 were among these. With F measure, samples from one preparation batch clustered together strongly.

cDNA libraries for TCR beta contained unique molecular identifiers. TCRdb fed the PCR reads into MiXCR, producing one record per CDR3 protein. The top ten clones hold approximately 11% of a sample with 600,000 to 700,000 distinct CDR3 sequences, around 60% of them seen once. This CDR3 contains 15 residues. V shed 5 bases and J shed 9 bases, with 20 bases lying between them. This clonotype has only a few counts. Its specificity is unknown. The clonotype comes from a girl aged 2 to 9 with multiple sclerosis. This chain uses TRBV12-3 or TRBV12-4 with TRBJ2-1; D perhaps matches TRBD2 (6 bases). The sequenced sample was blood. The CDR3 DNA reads TGTGCCAGCAGTCTTAGACCCCCCGGGGACTCTGAGCAGTTCTTC. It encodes CASSLRPPGDSEQFF.